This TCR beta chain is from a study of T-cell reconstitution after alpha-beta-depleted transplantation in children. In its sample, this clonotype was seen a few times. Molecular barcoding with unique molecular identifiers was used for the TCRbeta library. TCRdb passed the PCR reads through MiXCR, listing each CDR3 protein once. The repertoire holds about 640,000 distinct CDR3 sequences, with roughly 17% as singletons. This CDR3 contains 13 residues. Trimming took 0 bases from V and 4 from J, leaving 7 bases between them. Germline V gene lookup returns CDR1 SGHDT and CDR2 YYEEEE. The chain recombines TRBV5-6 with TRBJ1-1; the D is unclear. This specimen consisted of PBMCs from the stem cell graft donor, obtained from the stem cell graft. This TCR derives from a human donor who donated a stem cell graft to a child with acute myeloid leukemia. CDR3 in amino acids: CASSLDRPTEAFF. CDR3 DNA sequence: TGTGCCAGCAGCTTGGACAGACCCACTGAAGCTTTCTTT.